One sample yielded the 20 T cell receptor beta chains listed below, sequenced in a study of lymphopenia after photon versus proton radiotherapy. Clones were read by immunoSEQ multiplex PCR, and TCRdb kept only the in-frame ones, dropping some. Among about 24,000 clones listed, around 84% were seen once. The starting material was peripheral blood, obtained from a patient treated with photon-based radiotherapy. The receptors were sampled from a man aged 35 to 55 with gastric cancer.

The CDR3 bases are TGCGCCAGCAGCCAGGCCGGGACACCGAACACCGGGGAGCTGTTTTTT. Translated, it gives CASSQAGTPNTGELFF. The chain is built from TRBV4-1 and TRBJ2-2, with a possible D match to TRBD1 (6 bases). Trimming left V 3 bases short and J 0 bases short, with 11 bases between. Germline values: CDR1 MGHRA, CDR2 YSYEKL. The CDR3 contains 16 residues.

The gene calls are TRBV2 and TRBJ2-5; D call uncertain. The V gene lost 4 bases and the J gene lost 4 bases, with 10 bases spanning the gap. This CDR3 comprises 13 residues. Looked up from germline, CDR1 is SNHLY and CDR2 is FYNNEI. CDR3 protein: CASSVFVLETQYF. The CDR3 DNA is TGTGCCAGCAGTGTATTTGTTTTAGAGACCCAGTACTTC.

The chain couples TRBV9 to TRBJ2-3; a possible D gene is TRBD2 (6 bases). CDR1 SGDLS and CDR2 YYNGEE come from the germline V gene. This CDR3 is 16 amino acids long. Trimming removed 0 bases at V and 2 bases at J, with 13 bases between. The CDR3 DNA is TGTGCCAGCAGCGTAGAATGGGGACTCGACACAGATACGCAGTATTTT. It specifies CASSVEWGLDTDTQYF.

The gene calls are TRBV18 and TRBJ2-7; 7 bases align to TRBD1. The CDR3 totals 14 residues. CDR1 is KGHSH and CDR2 is LQKENI in the germline V gene. V lost 3 bases to trimming and J lost 4 bases; unmatched junction nucleotides: 6. The DNA for the CDR3 is TGTGCCAGCTCACCCGGGACAGCCCAATACGAGCAGTACTTC. This encodes CASSPGTAQYEQYF.

The chain has TRBV30 and TRBJ2-7; no definite D call. Trimming removed 5 bases at V and 1 base at J, with 6 bases between. The CDR3 runs 11 residues. Germline assignment: CDR1 GTSNPN and CDR2 SVGIG (reference sequence). The CDR3 loop is CAWVRSYEQYF. The DNA for the CDR3 is TGTGCCTGGGTGAGGTCCTACGAGCAGTACTTC. Looking up the rest from reference TRBV30 and TRBJ2-7 gives the full variable domain: SQTIHQWPATLVQPVGSPLSLECTVEGTSNPNLYWYRQAAGRGLQLLFYSVGIGQISSEVPQNLSASRPQDRQFILSSKKLLLSDSGFYLCAWVRSYEQYFGPGTRLTVT.

The chain employs TRBV5-4 and TRBJ1-2; no clear D gene. Trimming removed 9 bases at V and 2 bases at J, with 17 bases between. The germline CDR1 and CDR2 sequences are SGHNT and YYREEE (reference sequence). The CDR3 spans 14 residues. CDR3 nucleotide sequence: TGTGCCACTTGCCCCGGTATCGTCAACTATGGCTACACCTTC. It translates to CATCPGIVNYGYTF.

The genes are TRBV6-9 and TRBJ1-1; TRBD1 matches 7 bases. CDR3 size: 15 residues. The V segment lost 3 bases and the J segment 4 bases; nucleotides outside the gene matches: 8. Germline V gene sequence: CDR1 MNHGY, CDR2 SVAAGI. The CDR3 coding sequence is TGTGCCAGCAGTTACAGACAGGGCTGGCGCACTGAAGCTTTCTTT. Encoded protein: CASSYRQGWRTEAFF.

V gene TRBV11-3 combines with J gene TRBJ2-5; 14 bases match TRBD2. CDR1 is SGHNT and CDR2 is YENEEA in the germline V gene. This CDR3 is 16 amino acids long. After removal of 3 bases from V and 2 bases from J, the junction contained 2 bases not matched to a gene. This CDR3 reads CASSFGLAGGQETQYF. The CDR3 DNA follows: TGTGCCAGCAGCTTCGGACTAGCGGGGGGTCAAGAGACCCAGTACTTC.

The chain combines TRBV7-2 with TRBJ2-7, with 9 bases that match TRBD1. CDR3 length equals 14 residues. The V gene end was trimmed by 5 bases and the J gene end by 7 bases; junction bases not matched to a gene: 9. Germline-derived CDR1 and CDR2 are SGHTA and FQGNSA. For the CDR3, the DNA is TGTGCCAGCAGCGAAGGGACAGGGCCCCTTGAGCAGTACTTC. This codes for CASSEGTGPLEQYF.

The V gene is TRBV5-1, the J gene TRBJ2-1; 11 bases are a match to TRBD1. The CDR3 is 16 amino acids. Germline-derived CDR1 and CDR2 are SGHRS and YFSETQ. V shed 0 bases and J 7 bases; nucleotides not matched to a gene: 6. CDR3 nucleotide sequence: TGCGCCAGCAGCTTGGTTTGGACAGGGGGCATGAATGAGCAGTTCTTC. Residues: CASSLVWTGGMNEQFF.

V is TRBV7-9 and J is TRBJ2-2; 10 bases line up with TRBD1. The CDR3 is 15 residues long. The J segment lost 7 bases and the V segment lost 5 bases, leaving 7 bases of the junction unmatched. Looked up from germline, CDR1 is SEHNR and CDR2 is FQNEAQ (reference sequence). In DNA form, the CDR3 reads TGTGCCAGCAGCCTAGACAGGGGGCGCGTCGGGGAGCTGTTTTTT. It encodes CASSLDRGRVGELFF.

V gene TRBV7-9 combines with J gene TRBJ2-5; perhaps TRBD1 as D (5 bases). Germline CDR1 is SEHNR and CDR2 is FQNEAQ (reference sequence). Trimming pared 1 base from V and 2 bases from J, leaving 14 bases between. The CDR3 runs 16 residues. CDR3 sequence: CASSLEGWAGQETQYF. CDR3 coding DNA: TGTGCCAGCAGCTTAGAAGGTTGGGCAGGGCAAGAGACCCAGTACTTC. Filled out from reference TRBV7-9 and TRBJ2-5, the complete variable domain reads DTGVSQNPRHKITKRGQNVTFRCDPISEHNRLYWYRQTLGQGPEFLTYFQNEAQLEKSRLLSDRFSAERPKGSFSTLEIQRTEQGDSAMYLCASSLEGWAGQETQYFGPGTRLLVL.

This rearrangement joins TRBV18 to TRBJ2-7; TRBD1 agrees at 9 bases. The CDR3 loop spans 15 amino acids. CDR1 KGHSH and CDR2 LQKENI come from the germline V gene. V trimming: 4 bases; J trimming: 7 bases; junction bases outside the gene matches: 11. The CDR3: CASSRGDRVFGEQYF. The CDR3 DNA sequence: TGTGCCAGCTCACGGGGGGACAGGGTATTTGGAGAGCAGTACTTC.

The chain recombines TRBV5-1 with TRBJ1-1; TRBD1 matches at 12 bases. CDR1 and CDR2 from the germline V gene are SGHRS and YFSETQ. Trimming at V came to 3 bases and at J to 4 bases, leaving 4 bases not matched to a gene. CDR3 length: 15 residues. In DNA, the CDR3 is TGCGCCAGCAGCTCCGGGACAGGGGGCGTCACTGAAGCTTTCTTT. The encoded protein is CASSSGTGGVTEAFF. Together with reference TRBV5-1 and TRBJ1-1, the CDR3 gives the full variable domain: KAGVTQTPRYLIKTRGQQVTLSCSPISGHRSVSWYQQTPGQGLQFLFEYFSETQRNKGNFPGRFSGRQFSNSRSEMNVSTLELGDSALYLCASSSGTGGVTEAFFGQGTRLTVV.

The chain couples TRBV2 to TRBJ1-4; possible D gene TRBD1, 6 bases. CDR1 is SNHLY and CDR2 is FYNNEI in the germline V gene. This CDR3 has 14 residues. The V end lost 3 bases, the J end lost 5 bases, and 10 bases lay between the germline ends. In DNA form, the CDR3 reads TGTGCCAGCAGTGATTGGCAGGGGAATGAAAAACTGTTTTTT. Translated, it gives CASSDWQGNEKLFF.

This chain joins TRBV6-1 and TRBJ1-2; the match to TRBD1 covers 7 bases. Germline-derived CDR1 and CDR2 are MNHNS and SASEGT. The CDR3 extends over 15 amino acids. Losses at the gene ends were 4 bases for V and 4 bases for J; bases not matched to a gene: 9. The CDR3 spells CASSARQGEGYGYTF. The CDR3 DNA follows: TGTGCCAGCAGTGCTAGACAGGGTGAGGGCTATGGCTACACCTTC.

The chain combines TRBV15 with TRBJ2-3; 7 positions match TRBD2. After removal of 1 base from V and 6 bases from J, the junction contained 10 bases not matched to a gene. Germline loops: CDR1 LNHNV, CDR2 YYDKDF (reference sequence). CDR3 length equals 16 residues. For the CDR3, the DNA is TGTGCCACCAGCAGAGGTTCGGGACTAAAGGGGGATACGCAGTATTTT. This sequence encodes CATSRGSGLKGDTQYF.

The rearrangement links TRBV7-2 to TRBJ2-1; D is possibly TRBD2 (5 bases). The germline V and J ends were trimmed by 5 bases and 5 bases, with 16 bases remaining between them. Per the germline V gene, CDR1 is SGHTA and CDR2 is FQGNSA. The CDR3 loop spans 15 amino acids. This CDR3 is CASSPGGAGHNEQFF. The CDR3 region has the DNA TGTGCCAGCAGCCCCGGCGGCGCGGGCCACAATGAGCAGTTCTTC.

V is TRBV5-5 and J is TRBJ1-1; D is uncertain. The CDR3 extends over 14 amino acids. CDR1 and CDR2 from the germline V gene are SGHKS and YYEKEE (reference sequence). The V end lost 0 bases, the J end lost 3 bases, and 9 bases lay between the germline ends. CDR3 nucleotides: TGTGCCAGCAGCTTGGTCTGGAGTCACACTGAAGCTTTCTTT. As protein: CASSLVWSHTEAFF.

The chain has TRBV7-2 and TRBJ1-3; no reliable D call. This CDR3 has 14 residues. V was pared by 5 bases and J by 0 bases, with 8 bases between. The germline gives CDR1 SGHTA, CDR2 FQGNSA. The CDR3 region is CASSGSLSGNTIYF. The CDR3 nucleotides are TGTGCCAGCAGCGGCAGCCTCTCTGGAAACACCATATATTTT.